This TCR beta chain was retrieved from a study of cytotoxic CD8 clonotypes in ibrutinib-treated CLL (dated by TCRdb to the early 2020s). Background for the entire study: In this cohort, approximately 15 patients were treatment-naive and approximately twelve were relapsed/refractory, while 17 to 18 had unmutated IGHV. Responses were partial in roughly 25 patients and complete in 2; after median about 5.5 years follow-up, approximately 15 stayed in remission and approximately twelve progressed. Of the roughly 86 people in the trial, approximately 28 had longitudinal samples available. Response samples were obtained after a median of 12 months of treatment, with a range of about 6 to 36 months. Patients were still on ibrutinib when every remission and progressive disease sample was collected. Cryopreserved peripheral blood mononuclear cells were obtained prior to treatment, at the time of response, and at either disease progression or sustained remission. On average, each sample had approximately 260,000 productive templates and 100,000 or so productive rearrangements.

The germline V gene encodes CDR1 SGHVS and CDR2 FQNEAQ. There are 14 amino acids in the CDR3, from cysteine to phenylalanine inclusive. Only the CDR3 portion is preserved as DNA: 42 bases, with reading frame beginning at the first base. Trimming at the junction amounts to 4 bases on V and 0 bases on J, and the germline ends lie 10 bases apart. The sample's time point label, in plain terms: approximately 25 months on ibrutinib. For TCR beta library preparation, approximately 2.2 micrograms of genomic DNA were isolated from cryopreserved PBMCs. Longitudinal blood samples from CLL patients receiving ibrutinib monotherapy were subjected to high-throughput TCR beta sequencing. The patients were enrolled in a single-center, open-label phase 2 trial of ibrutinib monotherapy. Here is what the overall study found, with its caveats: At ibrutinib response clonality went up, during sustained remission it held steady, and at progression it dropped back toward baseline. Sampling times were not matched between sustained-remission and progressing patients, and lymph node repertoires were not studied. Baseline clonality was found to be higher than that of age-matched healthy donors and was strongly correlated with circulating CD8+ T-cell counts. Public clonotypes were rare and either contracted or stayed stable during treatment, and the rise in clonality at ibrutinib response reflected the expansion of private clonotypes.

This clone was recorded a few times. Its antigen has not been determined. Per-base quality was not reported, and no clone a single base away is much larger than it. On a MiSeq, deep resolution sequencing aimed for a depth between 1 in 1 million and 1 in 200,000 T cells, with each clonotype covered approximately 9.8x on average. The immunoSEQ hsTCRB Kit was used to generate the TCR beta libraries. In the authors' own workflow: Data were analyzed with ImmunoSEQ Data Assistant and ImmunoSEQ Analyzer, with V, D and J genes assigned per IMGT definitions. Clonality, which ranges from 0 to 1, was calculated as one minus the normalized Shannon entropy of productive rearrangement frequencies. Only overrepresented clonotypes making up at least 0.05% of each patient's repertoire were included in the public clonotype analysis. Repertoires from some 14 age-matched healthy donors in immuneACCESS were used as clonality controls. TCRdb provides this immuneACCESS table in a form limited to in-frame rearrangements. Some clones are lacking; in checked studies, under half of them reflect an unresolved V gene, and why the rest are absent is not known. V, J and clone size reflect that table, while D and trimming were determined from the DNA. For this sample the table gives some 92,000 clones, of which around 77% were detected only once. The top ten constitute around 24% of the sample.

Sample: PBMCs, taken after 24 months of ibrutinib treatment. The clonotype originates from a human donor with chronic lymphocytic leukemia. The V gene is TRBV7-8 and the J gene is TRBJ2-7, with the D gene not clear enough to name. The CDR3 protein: CASSSAVDSYEQYF. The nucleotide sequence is TGTGCCAGCAGCTCCGCGGTGGACTCCTACGAGCAGTACTTC.